Described below is a single T cell receptor (beta chain) sequence and its context. Trimming shortened V by 3 bases and J by 2 bases, and 13 bases separated the two germline ends. CDR3 length equals 15 residues. Germline V lookup: CDR1 SGHVS, CDR2 FQNEAQ. The data are from a study of Ad26.COV2.S vaccination and SARS-CoV-2 variants. Treatment meaning: roughly 19 received Ad26.COV2.S at low or high dose, single or two shots; several received placebo; per-sample allocation not given. Collection of the samples took place on day 63 after the first injection of vaccine or placebo. Sequencing was performed with immunoSEQ multiplex PCR; in TCRdb, only in-frame clones are kept and a portion is missing. The sample includes hundreds of thousands of clones, roughly 90% of them seen just once.

The receptor's source is a person between 18 and 59 years old who received the Ad26.COV2.S COVID-19 vaccine or a placebo. Material: peripheral blood, obtained in a trial of Ad26.COV2.S vaccine versus placebo. The chain employs TRBV7-8 and TRBJ2-5; the D call may be TRBD1 or TRBD2 (5 bases each). DNA for the CDR3: TGTGCCAGCAGCTTGGGTGGGGGTCTACAAGAGACCCAGTACTTC. Translation gives CASSLGGGLQETQYF.